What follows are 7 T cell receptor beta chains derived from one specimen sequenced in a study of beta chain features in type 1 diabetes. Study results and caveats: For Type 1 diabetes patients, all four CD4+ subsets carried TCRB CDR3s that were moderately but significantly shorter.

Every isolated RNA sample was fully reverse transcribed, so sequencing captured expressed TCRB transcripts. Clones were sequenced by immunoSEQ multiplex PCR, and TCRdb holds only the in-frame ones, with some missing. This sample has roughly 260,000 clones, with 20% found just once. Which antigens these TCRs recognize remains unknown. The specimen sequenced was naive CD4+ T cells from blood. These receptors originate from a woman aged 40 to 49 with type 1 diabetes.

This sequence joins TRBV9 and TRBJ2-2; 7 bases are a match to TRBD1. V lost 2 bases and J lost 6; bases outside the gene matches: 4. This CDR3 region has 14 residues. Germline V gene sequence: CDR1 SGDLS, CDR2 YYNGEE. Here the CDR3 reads CASSVGTESGELFF. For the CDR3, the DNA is TGTGCCAGCAGCGTTGGGACAGAGTCCGGGGAGCTGTTTTTT.

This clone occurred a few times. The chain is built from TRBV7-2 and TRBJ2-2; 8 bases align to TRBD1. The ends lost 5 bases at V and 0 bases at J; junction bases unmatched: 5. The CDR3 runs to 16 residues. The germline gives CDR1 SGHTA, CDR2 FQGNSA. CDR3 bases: TGTGCCAGCAGCCCCCCAGGGGGCGCGAACACCGGGGAGCTGTTTTTT. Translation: CASSPPGGANTGELFF.

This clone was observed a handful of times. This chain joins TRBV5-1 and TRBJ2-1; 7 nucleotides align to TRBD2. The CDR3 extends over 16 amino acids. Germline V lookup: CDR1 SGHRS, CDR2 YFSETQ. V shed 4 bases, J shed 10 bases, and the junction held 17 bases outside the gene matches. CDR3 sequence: CASSPATGGRSREQFF. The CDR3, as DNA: TGCGCCAGCAGCCCCGCCACGGGAGGCCGCTCGCGGGAGCAGTTCTTC.

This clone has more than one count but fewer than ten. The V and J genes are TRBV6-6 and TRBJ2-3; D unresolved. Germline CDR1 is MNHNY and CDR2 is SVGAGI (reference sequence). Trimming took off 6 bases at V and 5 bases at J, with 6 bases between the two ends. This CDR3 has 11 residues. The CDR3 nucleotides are TGTGCCAGCAGACTGCAAGATACGCAGTATTTT. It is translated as CASRLQDTQYF.

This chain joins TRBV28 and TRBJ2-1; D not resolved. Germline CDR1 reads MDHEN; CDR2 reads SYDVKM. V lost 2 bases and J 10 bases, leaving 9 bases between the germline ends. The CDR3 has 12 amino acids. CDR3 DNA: TGTGCCAGCAGTTTACAGGCTCGAGAGCAGTTCTTC. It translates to CASSLQAREQFF. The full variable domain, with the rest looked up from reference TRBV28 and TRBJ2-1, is DVKVTQSSRYLVKRTGEKVFLECVQDMDHENMFWYRQDPGLGLRLIYFSYDVKMKEKGDIPEGYSVSREKKERFSLILESASTNQTSMYLCASSLQAREQFFGPGTRLTVL.

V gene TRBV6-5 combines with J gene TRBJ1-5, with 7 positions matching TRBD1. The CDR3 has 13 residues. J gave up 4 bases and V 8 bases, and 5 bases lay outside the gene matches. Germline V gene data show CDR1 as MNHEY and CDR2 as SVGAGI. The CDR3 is CASRTGENQPQHF. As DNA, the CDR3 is TGTGCCAGCCGAACAGGGGAAAATCAGCCCCAGCATTTT.

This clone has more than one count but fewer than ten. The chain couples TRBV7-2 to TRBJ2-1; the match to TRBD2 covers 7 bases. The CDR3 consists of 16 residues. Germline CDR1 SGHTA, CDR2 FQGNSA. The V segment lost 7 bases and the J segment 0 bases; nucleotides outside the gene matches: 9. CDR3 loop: CASIPGGTSSYNEQFF. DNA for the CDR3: TGTGCCAGCATCCCGGGGGGTACCAGCTCCTACAATGAGCAGTTCTTC.